One and the same sample provided the 30 T cell receptor beta chains below, sequenced in a study of CD8 T cells in ankylosing spondylitis. A single record per CDR3 protein comes from TCRdb applying MiXCR to the 5' RACE reads. Among more than 300,000 distinct CDR3 sequences listed, approximately 10% were seen once. The sample consisted of blood, either unsorted or a sorted T cell fraction (not recorded which). The source of these receptors is a female donor with ankylosing spondylitis or in good health (not recorded which).

This clonotype was observed a handful of times. The chain combines TRBV20-1 with TRBJ1-1; maybe TRBD1 (5 bases). Trimming removed 6 bases from V and 5 bases from J, with 16 bases in between. The CDR3 loop spans 13 amino acids. The germline CDR1 and CDR2 sequences are DFQATT and SNEGSKA (reference sequence). The CDR3 is CSATQGGGTEAFF. The CDR3 nucleotides read TGCAGTGCCACGCAGGGAGGTGGAACTGAAGCTTTCTTT.

This clonotype turned up a few times. The genes are TRBV5-6 and TRBJ2-2, with D tentatively TRBD1 or TRBD2 (5 bases each). Per germline, CDR1 SGHDT and CDR2 YYEEEE. Trimming removed 4 bases from V and 6 bases from J, with 10 bases in between. The CDR3 has 13 residues. Here the CDR3 DNA reads TGTGCCAGCAGCCCAAAGGGACCCGGGGAGCTGTTTTTT. Translating gives CASSPKGPGELFF.

This clonotype was found many times. The chain carries TRBV6-5 and TRBJ2-1, with unresolved D. Per the germline V gene, CDR1 is MNHEY and CDR2 is SVGAGI. V was clipped by 5 bases and J by 4 bases, with 12 bases between them. The CDR3 contains 14 residues. The CDR3 DNA is TGTGCCAGCAGTAACGTTATAGGGTACAATGAGCAGTTCTTC. This sequence encodes CASSNVIGYNEQFF.

This clonotype was counted many times. This chain joins TRBV6-5 and TRBJ1-1; weak D call: TRBD1 (6 bases). This CDR3 is 15 amino acids long. CDR1 and CDR2 from the germline V gene are MNHEY and SVGAGI. V dropped 2 bases and J dropped 4 bases, with 14 bases sitting between them. The CDR3 sequence: CASSYRARGGTEAFF. The DNA for the CDR3 is TGTGCCAGCAGTTACCGGGCCAGGGGTGGCACTGAAGCTTTCTTT.

This clonotype has at least ten counts. This rearrangement joins TRBV5-1 to TRBJ2-7; D gene ambiguous. The germline V gene has CDR1 SGHRS and CDR2 YFSETQ. V was pared by 3 bases and J by 3 bases, with 10 bases between. The CDR3 runs to 13 residues. Written as DNA, the CDR3 is TGCGCCAGCAGCTCCCCACCCGTCTACGAGCAGTACTTC. This gives the protein CASSSPPVYEQYF.

This clonotype was detected many times. The V call is TRBV10-3, the J call TRBJ1-3; D remains unclear. The germline V and J ends were trimmed by 0 bases and 0 bases, with 12 bases remaining between them. Germline values: CDR1 ENHRY, CDR2 SYGVKD. The CDR3 is 17 amino acids. CDR3 sequence reads: CAISESQAMSSGNTIYF. Here the CDR3 DNA reads TGTGCCATCAGTGAGTCGCAGGCGATGAGCTCTGGAAACACCATATATTTT.

This chain joins TRBV29-1 and TRBJ2-1; 12 bases align to TRBD2. Trimming cost V 4 bases and J 4 bases; bases outside gene matches: 5. Germline loops: CDR1 SQVTM, CDR2 ANQGSEA. This CDR3 spans 15 amino acids. As DNA, the CDR3 is TGCAGCGTTGGCCTGACTAGCGGGGGATACAATGAGCAGTTCTTC. Amino acid sequence: CSVGLTSGGYNEQFF.

This clonotype has ten or more counts. The chain is built from TRBV6-2 or TRBV6-3 and TRBJ1-1; D call uncertain. V gave up 2 bases and J gave up 3 bases, with 4 bases separating them. The CDR3 totals 12 residues. Per germline, CDR1 MNHEY and CDR2 SVGEGT. CDR3 residues: CASSYPDTEAFF. As DNA, the CDR3 is TGTGCCAGCAGTTACCCGGACACTGAAGCTTTCTTT.

V gene TRBV27 combines with J gene TRBJ1-1, with unresolved D. The length of the CDR3 is 17 residues. Germline V gives CDR1 MNHEY, CDR2 SMNVEV (reference sequence). Trimming removed 0 bases from V and 5 bases from J, with 19 bases in between. CDR3 in DNA: TGTGCCAGCAGTTTATCCAATAGGGCCCTACCTAGGACTGAAGCTTTCTTT. This translates into CASSLSNRALPRTEAFF.

This clonotype was picked up many times. The chain combines TRBV5-1 with TRBJ2-3, with D perhaps matching TRBD1 (6 bases). CDR3 size: 14 residues. Trimming took off 0 bases at V and 4 bases at J, with 9 bases between the two ends. Germline V gene lookup returns CDR1 SGHRS and CDR2 YFSETQ. Here the CDR3 reads CASSLEQGPDTQYF. Here the CDR3 DNA reads TGCGCCAGCAGCTTGGAACAGGGACCAGATACGCAGTATTTT. The full variable domain, rest sourced from reference TRBV5-1 and TRBJ2-3, is KAGVTQTPRYLIKTRGQQVTLSCSPISGHRSVSWYQQTPGQGLQFLFEYFSETQRNKGNFPGRFSGRQFSNSRSEMNVSTLELGDSALYLCASSLEQGPDTQYFGPGTRLTVL.

The chain couples TRBV7-2 to TRBJ2-7; TRBD1 is a possible D gene (6 bases). Trimming left V 8 bases short and J 3 bases short, with 17 bases between. The V gene's germline CDR1 is SGHTA and CDR2 FQGNSA. The CDR3 is 14 amino acids. CDR3 DNA: TGTGCCAGCTCCCTTGTGGCAGGGGACTACGAGCAGTACTTC. This sequence encodes CASSLVAGDYEQYF.

This clonotype was recorded a few times. This chain connects TRBV5-1 to TRBJ2-7, with D uncertain. This CDR3 is built from 16 residues. V gave up 4 bases and J gave up 0 bases, with 17 bases separating them. The germline CDR1 and CDR2 sequences are SGHRS and YFSETQ. CDR3 sequence (DNA): TGCGCCAGCAGCGCCTCGGGTGGCGCAAGCTCCTACGAGCAGTACTTC. Residues: CASSASGGASSYEQYF.

This clonotype appeared many times. The chain combines TRBV20-1 with TRBJ2-3; 10 bases map to TRBD2. Germline V gives CDR1 DFQATT, CDR2 SNEGSKA (reference sequence). With 3 bases clipped from V and 6 bases from J, the junction kept 12 bases outside the gene matches. The CDR3 loop spans 16 amino acids. CDR3 amino acids: CSASRIAGGMGDTQYF. CDR3 nucleotide sequence: TGCAGTGCTAGTCGGATAGCGGGAGGTATGGGCGATACGCAGTATTTT.

The table lists this clonotype with many counts. The chain has TRBV6-1 and TRBJ1-2; 8 positions match TRBD1. There are 15 residues in the CDR3. The germline gives CDR1 MNHNS, CDR2 SASEGT. The V gene end was trimmed by 6 bases and the J gene end by 4 bases; junction bases not matched to a gene: 10. The CDR3 nucleotides are TGTGCCAGCAGCCCCGCCGGGACAGGCCTCTATGGCTACACCTTC. This gives the protein CASSPAGTGLYGYTF.

This clonotype was detected only a few times. This rearrangement joins TRBV7-9 to TRBJ2-3; D remains unclear. The CDR3 length is 16 residues. Germline assignment: CDR1 SEHNR and CDR2 FQNEAQ (reference sequence). The V and J ends lost 4 bases and 1 base respectively, with 15 bases between them. This chain's CDR3 is CASSSTGGSGTDTQYF. DNA of the CDR3: TGTGCCAGCAGCTCCACGGGTGGGTCTGGCACAGATACGCAGTATTTT.

Many counts were recorded for this clonotype. The gene calls are TRBV5-1 and TRBJ1-1; 8 nucleotides match TRBD1. Germline V gives CDR1 SGHRS, CDR2 YFSETQ. The CDR3 consists of 17 residues. V lost 1 base, J lost 5 bases, and 13 bases stayed unmatched. CDR3 region: CASSLWGNRGSWTEAFF. DNA of the CDR3: TGCGCCAGCAGCTTGTGGGGAAACAGGGGGAGTTGGACTGAAGCTTTCTTT. Variable domain in full (rest from reference TRBV5-1 and TRBJ1-1): KAGVTQTPRYLIKTRGQQVTLSCSPISGHRSVSWYQQTPGQGLQFLFEYFSETQRNKGNFPGRFSGRQFSNSRSEMNVSTLELGDSALYLCASSLWGNRGSWTEAFFGQGTRLTVV.

The sample holds many counts of this clonotype. The chain uses TRBV20-1 and TRBJ1-6; D may be TRBD1 (6 bases). V shed 6 bases and J shed 4 bases, with 19 bases lying between them. The CDR3 is made up of 16 amino acids. CDR1 and CDR2 from the germline V gene are DFQATT and SNEGSKA (reference sequence). CDR3 nucleotide sequence: TGCAGTGCCCATCCCACAGGGACTTTTTATAATTCACCCCTCCACTTT. Residues: CSAHPTGTFYNSPLHF.

This clonotype was recorded many times. The chain has TRBV5-1 and TRBJ2-1; 10 bases line up with TRBD2. The CDR3 covers 15 residues. Germline V gene data show CDR1 as SGHRS and CDR2 as YFSETQ. The V gene end was trimmed by 5 bases and the J gene end by 3 bases; junction bases not matched to a gene: 5. In DNA form, the CDR3 reads TGCGCCAGCAGTCCGGAGCGGGGGGGCTACAATGAGCAGTTCTTC. As protein: CASSPERGGYNEQFF.

This clonotype was seen a handful of times. V usage is TRBV19 and J usage is TRBJ2-3; 7 positions match TRBD2. This CDR3 has 15 residues. After removal of 6 bases from V and 0 bases from J, the junction contained 6 bases not matched to a gene. Germline V CDR1 and CDR2: LNHDA, SQIVND (reference sequence). The CDR3: CASSLLAASTDTQYF. CDR3 DNA sequence: TGTGCCAGTAGCCTTCTAGCGGCTAGCACAGATACGCAGTATTTT.

Note on this clonotype: It may be a read error: a sequence one base away is much more abundant. The genes are TRBV20-1 and TRBJ2-3; D ambiguous. Germline V CDR1 and CDR2: DFQATT, SNEGSKA (reference sequence). The CDR3 extends over 12 amino acids. The DNA for the CDR3 is TGCAGTGCTAGAGAGGGGTACGATACGCAGAATTTT. Translated: CSAREGYDTQNF.

This clonotype showed up many times. The chain uses TRBV7-2 and TRBJ1-6; TRBD1 is a possible D gene (5 bases). The V and J ends lost 5 bases and 7 bases respectively, with 15 bases between them. The germline V gene encodes CDR1 SGHTA and CDR2 FQGNSA. This CDR3 spans 15 amino acids. This chain's CDR3 is CASSKVQGGNSPLHF. The CDR3 nucleotides read TGTGCCAGCAGCAAAGTCCAGGGTGGGAATTCACCCCTCCACTTT.

The sample holds one count of this clonotype. It may be a read error: a sequence one base away is much more abundant. The chain uses TRBV20-1 and TRBJ2-7; 9 positions match TRBD2. Trimming took 6 bases from V and 0 from J; bases not matched to a gene: 9. This CDR3 has 15 amino acids. CDR1 is DFQATT, CDR2 SNEGSKA, per germline (reference sequence). CDR3 sequence (DNA): TGCAGTGCCCTGGGGGCTAGCGGGATCTCCTACGAGCAGTACTTC. Its translation: CSALGASGISYEQYF.

This clonotype was counted only a few times. J is TRBJ2-7 and V is TRBV28; D unresolved. Trimming took off 2 bases at V and 0 bases at J, with 8 bases between the two ends. This CDR3 spans 14 amino acids. CDR1 and CDR2 (germline): MDHEN, SYDVKM. CDR3 amino acids: CASSLTHSSYEQYF. CDR3 sequence (DNA): TGTGCCAGCAGTTTAACTCACTCCTCCTACGAGCAGTACTTC.

The CDR3 DNA follows: TGTGCCAGCAGTGCCCGAGCGGGAGGGCTCTACGAGCAGTACTTC. Protein sequence: CASSARAGGLYEQYF. The chain uses TRBV27 and TRBJ2-7; TRBD2 matches 10 bases. Germline-derived CDR1 and CDR2 are MNHEY and SMNVEV (reference sequence). The CDR3 totals 15 residues. Germline trimming cut 5 bases from V and 3 bases from J; bases unmatched to any gene: 7.

This clonotype was counted only a few times. The rearrangement joins TRBV5-1 to TRBJ2-5; D remains unclear. Germline CDR1 reads SGHRS; CDR2 reads YFSETQ. The CDR3 spans 16 residues. Trimming took off 1 base at V and 3 bases at J, with 16 bases between the two ends. CDR3 amino acids: CASSLIARKNEETQYF. DNA of the CDR3: TGCGCCAGCAGCTTGATCGCCAGGAAAAATGAAGAGACCCAGTACTTC.

This clonotype was seen at least ten times. CDR3 DNA: TGTGCCAGCAGTTACCAGGGGGCGGCAGAAAAACTGTTTTTT. Translated, it gives CASSYQGAAEKLFF. The rearrangement joins TRBV6-5 to TRBJ1-4; 8 nucleotides agree with TRBD1. The J segment lost 8 bases and the V segment lost 2 bases, leaving 4 bases of the junction unmatched. The length of the CDR3 is 14 residues. Germline values: CDR1 MNHEY, CDR2 SVGAGI.

The sample holds many counts of this clonotype. This chain connects TRBV12-3 or TRBV12-4 to TRBJ1-1; no reliable D call. The V gene lost 6 bases and the J gene lost 10 bases, with 15 bases spanning the gap. CDR3 length equals 12 residues. CDR3 loop: CASRVGWLGAFF. CDR3 bases: TGTGCCAGCAGGGTCGGGTGGTTAGGAGCTTTCTTT.

The gene calls are TRBV5-1 and TRBJ2-7; 7 bases align to TRBD1. The CDR3 consists of 15 residues. Germline loops: CDR1 SGHRS, CDR2 YFSETQ. V was pared by 4 bases and J by 3 bases, with 10 bases of the junction left unmatched. CDR3 region: CASSRGQSQNYEQYF. The CDR3 DNA is TGCGCCAGCAGCAGGGGACAGAGTCAAAACTACGAGCAGTACTTC.

This clonotype was seen many times. The chain combines TRBV20-1 with TRBJ2-4; 9 bases line up with TRBD1. Unmatched junction bases numbered 5, after V lost 6 bases and J lost 2 bases. CDR1 DFQATT and CDR2 SNEGSKA come from the germline V gene (reference sequence). The CDR3 consists of 14 residues. In nucleotides, the CDR3 is TGCAGTGCGGGGACAGGGTTTACCAAAAACATTCAGTACTTC. This translates into CSAGTGFTKNIQYF.

Worth noting for this clonotype: This may stem from a read error, because a much larger clone lies one nucleotide away. V usage is TRBV20-1 and J usage is TRBJ2-2; either TRBD1 or TRBD2 may fit D (5 bases each). Germline V gene lookup returns CDR1 DFQATT and CDR2 SNEGSKA (reference sequence). This CDR3 region has 16 residues. The CDR3 is CCARGLLGANTGELFF. The CDR3 DNA sequence: TGCTGTGCTAGAGGGTTGTTAGGGGCCAACACCGGGGAGCTGTTTTTT.